Following are 14 T cell receptor beta chains from one sample sequenced in a study of T cells in Graves' hyperthyroidism and ophthalmopathy. What was amplified from RNA transcripts were TCR beta CDR3 regions. Primed by the HTBI set, a first-round RT-PCR was run on the TCR CDR3. MiXCR, applied by TCRdb to the multiplex PCR reads, yields one record per CDR3 protein. The sample carries about 560,000 distinct CDR3 sequences, around 14% recorded once. The source material was blood. The receptors were sampled from a woman aged 25 to 45 with Graves' hyperthyroidism.

The CDR3 bases are TGTGCCATCAGCCCGGGACTATCCTACGAGCAGTACTTC. Its protein is CAISPGLSYEQYF. This rearrangement joins TRBV10-3 to TRBJ2-7, with 7 bases lining up with TRBD2. Germline assignment: CDR1 ENHRY and CDR2 SYGVKD. The V and J ends lost 6 bases and 1 base, in that order; junction bases with no gene match: 3. The CDR3 length is 13 residues.

This clonotype was counted many times. V is TRBV5-1 and J is TRBJ1-1; TRBD1 matches at 10 bases. The germline V gene has CDR1 SGHRS and CDR2 YFSETQ. The trim removed 4 bases at V and 5 bases at J, leaving 5 bases unmatched. The CDR3 runs to 14 residues. In DNA, the CDR3 is TGCGCCAGCAGCCGCGGGACAGGGGAGACTGAAGCTTTCTTT. Protein product: CASSRGTGETEAFF.

J is TRBJ2-2 and V is TRBV4-1; tentative D call: TRBD1 (5 bases). The V gene's germline CDR1 is MGHRA and CDR2 YSYEKL. Trimming stripped 0 bases from V and 5 bases from J, with 13 bases between. The CDR3 covers 16 residues. CDR3 DNA sequence: TGCGCCAGCAGCCAAGATGGCCAGGGCTATACCGGGGAGCTGTTTTTT. Translated: CASSQDGQGYTGELFF.

Ten or more counts support this clonotype. The gene calls are TRBV24-1 and TRBJ2-1; 11 bases align to TRBD2. This CDR3 is built from 16 residues. Trimming took 4 bases from V and 8 from J; bases not matched to a gene: 9. CDR1 and CDR2 (germline): KGHDR, SFDVKD. The CDR3 DNA reads TGTGCCACCAGTGAACGTAGCGGGAGGGCCTTAGATGAGCAGTTCTTC. Amino acids: CATSERSGRALDEQFF.

This chain uses TRBV29-1 with TRBJ2-2, with TRBD2 identical over 7 bases. The germline V gene encodes CDR1 SQVTM and CDR2 ANQGSEA. CDR3 length: 13 residues. J was trimmed by 3 bases and V by 7 bases; bases with no gene match: 5. This CDR3 is CSGAGLYTGELFF. The CDR3 DNA is TGCAGCGGGGCGGGACTATACACCGGGGAGCTGTTTTTT.

This chain links TRBV30 with TRBJ1-5; tentatively, D is TRBD1 (6 bases). This CDR3 is built from 19 residues. Trimming cost V 0 bases and J 0 bases, with 21 bases left between them. Germline V lookup: CDR1 GTSNPN, CDR2 SVGIG (reference sequence). CDR3 sequence reads: CAWSVQRDILGYSNQPQHF. The DNA for the CDR3 is TGTGCCTGGAGTGTACAAAGGGACATCCTCGGATATAGCAATCAGCCCCAGCATTTT.

This clonotype was observed a few times. The chain joins TRBV20-1 to TRBJ2-6; TRBD2 agrees at 9 bases. Losses at the gene ends were 1 base for V and 0 bases for J; bases not matched to a gene: 13. CDR1 is DFQATT, CDR2 SNEGSKA, per germline (reference sequence). The length of the CDR3 is 20 residues. CDR3 bases: TGCAGTGCTAGAGTACCCTTACTAGCGGGTCAGATCTCTGGGGCCAACGTCCTGACTTTC. Translated, it gives CSARVPLLAGQISGANVLTF.

In its sample, this clonotype was seen many times. This chain uses TRBV2 with TRBJ2-7, with 7 bases aligning to TRBD2. The CDR3 extends over 13 amino acids. Germline trimming cut 10 bases from V and 2 bases from J; bases unmatched to any gene: 8. Germline CDR1 is SNHLY and CDR2 is FYNNEI. The CDR3, as DNA: TGTGCCATTAGACTAGCAGATCCCTACGAGCAGTACTTC. This translates into CAIRLADPYEQYF. Variable domain in full (rest from reference TRBV2 and TRBJ2-7): EPEVTQTPSHQVTQMGQEVILRCVPISNHLYFYWYRQILGQKVEFLVSFYNNEISEKSEIFDDQFSVERPDGSNFTLKIRSTKLEDSAMYFCAIRLADPYEQYFGPGTRLTVT.

This clonotype was found many times. The chain uses TRBV5-1 and TRBJ1-1; D unresolved. Trimming shortened V by 3 bases and J by 3 bases, and 18 bases separated the two germline ends. The CDR3 is 16 residues long. Germline-derived CDR1 and CDR2 are SGHRS and YFSETQ. Here the CDR3 DNA reads TGCGCCAGCAGCTCTACTGCTTGGGGAACGGACACTGAAGCTTTCTTT. Translation: CASSSTAWGTDTEAFF.

The CDR3 is CASSSGTSATAGSYNEQFF. In nucleotides, the CDR3 is TGCGCCAGCAGCTCCGGGACTAGCGCCACGGCAGGCTCCTACAATGAGCAGTTCTTC. This chain uses TRBV5-1 with TRBJ2-1; 10 bases map to TRBD2. The length of the CDR3 is 19 residues. With V trimmed by 3 bases and J by 0 bases, 12 bases remained unmatched. Looked up from germline, CDR1 is SGHRS and CDR2 is YFSETQ. The full variable domain, rest sourced from reference TRBV5-1 and TRBJ2-1, is KAGVTQTPRYLIKTRGQQVTLSCSPISGHRSVSWYQQTPGQGLQFLFEYFSETQRNKGNFPGRFSGRQFSNSRSEMNVSTLELGDSALYLCASSSGTSATAGSYNEQFFGPGTRLTVL.

This clonotype was counted many times. The V and J genes are TRBV11-2 and TRBJ2-7, with TRBD2 matching over 9 bases. Germline CDR1 and CDR2: SGHAT and FQNNGV. J was trimmed by 5 bases and V by 6 bases; bases with no gene match: 5. This CDR3 comprises 13 residues. The CDR3 DNA sequence: TGTGCCAGCAGTTCAGAGCGGGAGGACGAGCAGTACTTC. It encodes CASSSEREDEQYF.

This clonotype showed up many times. J is TRBJ2-7 and V is TRBV6-1; TRBD1 matches at 9 bases. J gave up 4 bases and V 6 bases, and 13 bases lay outside the gene matches. The germline gives CDR1 MNHNS, CDR2 SASEGT. CDR3 length equals 16 residues. CDR3: CASSSYYPGQGYEQYF. The CDR3 DNA follows: TGTGCCAGCAGCTCCTATTACCCGGGACAGGGTTACGAGCAGTACTTC.

This clonotype has more than one count but fewer than ten. The chain employs TRBV6-5 and TRBJ1-2; D is possibly TRBD1 (6 bases). This CDR3 comprises 17 residues. Trimming stripped 0 bases from V and 6 bases from J, with 20 bases between. Germline-derived CDR1 and CDR2 are MNHEY and SVGAGI. CDR3 DNA sequence: TGTGCCAGCAGTTACTCGATTACCAGGGGCGCATTGGATGGCTACACCTTC. Translation gives CASSYSITRGALDGYTF.

Many counts were recorded for this clonotype. The chain couples TRBV12-3 or TRBV12-4 to TRBJ2-2; maybe TRBD1 (5 bases). This CDR3 is built from 14 residues. Trimming took off 6 bases at V and 5 bases at J, with 13 bases between the two ends. Here the CDR3 DNA reads TGTGCCAGCAGCTACCTAGGGGTTACCGGGGAGCTGTTTTTT. It encodes CASSYLGVTGELFF.